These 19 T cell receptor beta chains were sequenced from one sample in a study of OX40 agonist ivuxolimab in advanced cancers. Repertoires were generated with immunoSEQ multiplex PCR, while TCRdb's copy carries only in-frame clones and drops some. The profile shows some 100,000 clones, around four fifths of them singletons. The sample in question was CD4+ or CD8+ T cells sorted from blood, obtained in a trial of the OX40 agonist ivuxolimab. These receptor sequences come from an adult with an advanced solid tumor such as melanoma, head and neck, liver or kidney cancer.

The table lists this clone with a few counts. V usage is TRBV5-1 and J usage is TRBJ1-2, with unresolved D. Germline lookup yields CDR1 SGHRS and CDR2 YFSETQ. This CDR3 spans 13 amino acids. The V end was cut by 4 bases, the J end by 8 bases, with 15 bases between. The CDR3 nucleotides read TGCGCCAGCAGCCCCACGGGCCACGAGGGCTACACCTTC. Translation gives CASSPTGHEGYTF.

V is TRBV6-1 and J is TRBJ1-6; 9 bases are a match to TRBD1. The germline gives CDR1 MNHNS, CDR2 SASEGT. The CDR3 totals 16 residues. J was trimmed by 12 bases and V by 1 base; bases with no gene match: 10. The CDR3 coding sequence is TGTGCCAGCAGTGAAGGGACAGGGGCCCAGGGTGGACCCCTCCACTTT. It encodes CASSEGTGAQGGPLHF.

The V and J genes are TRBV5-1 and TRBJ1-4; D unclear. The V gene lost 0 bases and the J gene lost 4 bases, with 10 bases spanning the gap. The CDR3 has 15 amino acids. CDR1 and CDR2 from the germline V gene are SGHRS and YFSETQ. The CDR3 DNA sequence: TGCGCCAGCAGCTTGGTGGCAGCTGATAATGAAAAACTGTTTTTT. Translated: CASSLVAADNEKLFF.

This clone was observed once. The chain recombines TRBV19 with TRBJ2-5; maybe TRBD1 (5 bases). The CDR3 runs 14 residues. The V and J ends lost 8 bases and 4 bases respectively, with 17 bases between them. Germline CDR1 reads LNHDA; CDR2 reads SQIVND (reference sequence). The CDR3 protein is CASWIQGWGETQYF. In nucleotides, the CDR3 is TGTGCCAGTTGGATTCAGGGATGGGGAGAGACCCAGTACTTC.

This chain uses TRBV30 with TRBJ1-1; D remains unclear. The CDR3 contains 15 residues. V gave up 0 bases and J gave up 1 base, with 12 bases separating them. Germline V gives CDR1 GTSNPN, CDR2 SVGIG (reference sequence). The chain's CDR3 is CAWSVASAANTEAFF. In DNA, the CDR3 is TGTGCCTGGAGTGTAGCGTCGGCAGCGAACACTGAAGCTTTCTTT.

CDR3 loop: CASSPQGGETQYF. The DNA of the CDR3 is TGTGCCAGCAGCCCTCAAGGAGGGGAGACCCAGTACTTC. The chain couples TRBV7-9 to TRBJ2-5, with TRBD2 as a possible D gene (6 bases). V shed 5 bases and J shed 5 bases, with 12 bases lying between them. This CDR3 spans 13 amino acids. CDR1 SEHNR and CDR2 FQNEAQ come from the germline V gene (reference sequence).

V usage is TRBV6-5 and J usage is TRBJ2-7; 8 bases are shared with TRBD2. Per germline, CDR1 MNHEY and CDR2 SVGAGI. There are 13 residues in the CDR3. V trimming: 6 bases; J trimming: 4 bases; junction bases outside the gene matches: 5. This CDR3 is CASSGGGGYEQYV. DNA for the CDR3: TGTGCCAGCAGCGGGGGGGGCGGTTACGAGCAGTACGTC.

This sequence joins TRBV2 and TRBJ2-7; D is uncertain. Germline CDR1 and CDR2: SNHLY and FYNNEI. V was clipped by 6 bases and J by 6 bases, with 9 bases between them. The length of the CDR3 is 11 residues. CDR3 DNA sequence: TGTGCCAGCAGATCCATAGCCGAGCAGTACTTC. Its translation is CASRSIAEQYF. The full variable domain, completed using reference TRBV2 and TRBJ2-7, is EPEVTQTPSHQVTQMGQEVILRCVPISNHLYFYWYRQILGQKVEFLVSFYNNEISEKSEIFDDQFSVERPDGSNFTLKIRSTKLEDSAMYFCASRSIAEQYFGPGTRLTVT.

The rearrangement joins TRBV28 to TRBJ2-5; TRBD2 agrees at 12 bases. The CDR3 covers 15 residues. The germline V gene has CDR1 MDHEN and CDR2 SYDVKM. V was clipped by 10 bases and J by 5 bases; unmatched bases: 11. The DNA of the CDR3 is TGTGCCATCGTTTCTAGCGGGGGGGCCGGGGAGACCCAGTACTTC. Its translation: CAIVSSGGAGETQYF.

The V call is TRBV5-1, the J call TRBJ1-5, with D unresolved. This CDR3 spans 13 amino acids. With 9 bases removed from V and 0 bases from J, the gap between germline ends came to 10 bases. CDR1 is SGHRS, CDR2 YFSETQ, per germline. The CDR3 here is CAIPNYSNQPQHF. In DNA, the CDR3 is TGCGCCATTCCGAACTATAGCAATCAGCCCCAGCATTTT.

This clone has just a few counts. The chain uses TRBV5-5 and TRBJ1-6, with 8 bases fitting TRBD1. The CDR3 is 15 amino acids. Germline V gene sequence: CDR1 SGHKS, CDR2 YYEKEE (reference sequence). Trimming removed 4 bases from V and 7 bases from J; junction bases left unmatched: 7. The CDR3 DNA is TGTGCCAGCAGCAGTTGGACAGGGCGAAATTCACCCCTCCACTTT. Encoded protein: CASSSWTGRNSPLHF.

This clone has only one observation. Written as DNA, the CDR3 is TGTGCCAGCAGTGCAGGGGGTGAAGCTTTCTTT. This gives the protein CASSAGGEAFF. The rearrangement links TRBV28 to TRBJ1-1; 7 bases map to TRBD1. V trimming: 5 bases; J trimming: 7 bases; junction bases outside the gene matches: 1. The CDR3 totals 11 residues. Germline V gene lookup returns CDR1 MDHEN and CDR2 SYDVKM.

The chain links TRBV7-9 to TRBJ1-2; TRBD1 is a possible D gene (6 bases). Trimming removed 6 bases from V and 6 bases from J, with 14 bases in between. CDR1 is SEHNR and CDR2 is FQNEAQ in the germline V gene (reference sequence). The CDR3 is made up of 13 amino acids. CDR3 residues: CASSFDRTNGYTF. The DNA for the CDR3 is TGTGCCAGCAGTTTCGACAGGACGAATGGCTACACCTTC.

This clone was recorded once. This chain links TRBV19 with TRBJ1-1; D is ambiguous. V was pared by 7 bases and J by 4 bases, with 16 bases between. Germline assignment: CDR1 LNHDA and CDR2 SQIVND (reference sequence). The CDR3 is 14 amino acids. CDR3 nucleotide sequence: TGTGCCAGTATAAGAGCCCGGGGATTCACTGAAGCTTTCTTT. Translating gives CASIRARGFTEAFF.

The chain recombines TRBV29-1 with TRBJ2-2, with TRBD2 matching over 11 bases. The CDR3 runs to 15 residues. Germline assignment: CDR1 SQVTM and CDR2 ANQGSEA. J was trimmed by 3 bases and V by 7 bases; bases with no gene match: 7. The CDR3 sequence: CSGVAGGPYTGELFF. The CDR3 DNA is TGCAGCGGTGTAGCGGGGGGGCCCTACACCGGGGAGCTGTTTTTT.

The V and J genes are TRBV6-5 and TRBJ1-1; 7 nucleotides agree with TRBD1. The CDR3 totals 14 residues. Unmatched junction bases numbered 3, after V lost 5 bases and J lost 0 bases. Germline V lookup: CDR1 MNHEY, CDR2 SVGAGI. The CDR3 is CASSRRGMNTEAFF. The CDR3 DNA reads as TGTGCCAGCAGTCGCAGGGGGATGAACACTGAAGCTTTCTTT.

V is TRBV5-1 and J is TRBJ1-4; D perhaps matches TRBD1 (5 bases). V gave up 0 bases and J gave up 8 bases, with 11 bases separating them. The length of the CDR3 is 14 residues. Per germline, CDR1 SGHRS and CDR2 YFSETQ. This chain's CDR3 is CASSLGQSREKLFF. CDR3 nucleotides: TGCGCCAGCAGCTTGGGACAGAGTCGGGAAAAACTGTTTTTT.

As DNA, the CDR3 is TGCGCCAGCAGCCAACCTAGCGGGGGCAGCTACAATGAGCAGTTCTTC. Translating gives CASSQPSGGSYNEQFF. The chain is built from TRBV4-3 and TRBJ2-1, with 10 bases fitting TRBD2. The CDR3 has 16 residues. Trimming cost V 2 bases and J 3 bases; bases outside gene matches: 4. From germline, CDR1 is LGHNA and CDR2 YSLEER.

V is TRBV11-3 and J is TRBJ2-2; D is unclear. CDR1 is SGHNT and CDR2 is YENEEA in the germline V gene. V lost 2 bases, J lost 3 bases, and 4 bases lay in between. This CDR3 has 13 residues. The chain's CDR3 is CASSLLDTGELFF. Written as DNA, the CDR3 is TGTGCCAGCAGCTTACTAGACACCGGGGAGCTGTTTTTT.